The present TCR beta chain was sequenced within a study of blood T cell repertoires in COVID-19. Original methodology: Nucleated cell number was recorded as an estimate derived from reference gene primer amplification. Using immunoSEQ multiplex PCR, the repertoire was profiled, and TCRdb retains in-frame clones only, with some absent. The D gene and trimming were derived from the DNA, and the V and J assignments and clone size from that table. The sample yields under 300,000 clones, 88% seen once. Trimming left V 8 bases short and J 3 bases short, with 14 bases between. CDR1 is LNHDA and CDR2 is SQIVND in the germline V gene (reference sequence). The CDR3 has 13 amino acids.

The source of this sequence is a woman aged 40 to 55 with acute COVID-19. The chain uses TRBV19 and TRBJ2-7, with a tentative D call TRBD2 (6 bases). Sequenced sample: PBMCs or T cells enriched from blood (not recorded which). The CDR3 spells CASASAGNYEQYF. CDR3 bases: TGTGCCAGTGCATCCGCGGGGAACTACGAGCAGTACTTC.